The clone carrying this T cell receptor (beta chain) was seen once. Sequenced by immunoSEQ multiplex PCR; TCRdb stores in-frame clones only, minus some. The sample has over 200,000 clones, 85% to 90% seen once; the top ten hold under 3.5%. This specimen belongs to a study of blood T cell repertoires in COVID-19. The CDR3 spans 12 residues. Trimming stripped 3 bases from V and 6 bases from J, with 9 bases between. In germline, CDR1 is SNHLY, CDR2 FYNNEI. This sequence originates from a young man with COVID-19, enrolled during active disease. The V call is TRBV2, the J call TRBJ2-7; unclear D gene. Sample: peripheral blood. The CDR3 region has the DNA TGTGCCAGCAGTGAGACACTCTTCGAGCAGTACTTC. Amino acid sequence: CASSETLFEQYF.